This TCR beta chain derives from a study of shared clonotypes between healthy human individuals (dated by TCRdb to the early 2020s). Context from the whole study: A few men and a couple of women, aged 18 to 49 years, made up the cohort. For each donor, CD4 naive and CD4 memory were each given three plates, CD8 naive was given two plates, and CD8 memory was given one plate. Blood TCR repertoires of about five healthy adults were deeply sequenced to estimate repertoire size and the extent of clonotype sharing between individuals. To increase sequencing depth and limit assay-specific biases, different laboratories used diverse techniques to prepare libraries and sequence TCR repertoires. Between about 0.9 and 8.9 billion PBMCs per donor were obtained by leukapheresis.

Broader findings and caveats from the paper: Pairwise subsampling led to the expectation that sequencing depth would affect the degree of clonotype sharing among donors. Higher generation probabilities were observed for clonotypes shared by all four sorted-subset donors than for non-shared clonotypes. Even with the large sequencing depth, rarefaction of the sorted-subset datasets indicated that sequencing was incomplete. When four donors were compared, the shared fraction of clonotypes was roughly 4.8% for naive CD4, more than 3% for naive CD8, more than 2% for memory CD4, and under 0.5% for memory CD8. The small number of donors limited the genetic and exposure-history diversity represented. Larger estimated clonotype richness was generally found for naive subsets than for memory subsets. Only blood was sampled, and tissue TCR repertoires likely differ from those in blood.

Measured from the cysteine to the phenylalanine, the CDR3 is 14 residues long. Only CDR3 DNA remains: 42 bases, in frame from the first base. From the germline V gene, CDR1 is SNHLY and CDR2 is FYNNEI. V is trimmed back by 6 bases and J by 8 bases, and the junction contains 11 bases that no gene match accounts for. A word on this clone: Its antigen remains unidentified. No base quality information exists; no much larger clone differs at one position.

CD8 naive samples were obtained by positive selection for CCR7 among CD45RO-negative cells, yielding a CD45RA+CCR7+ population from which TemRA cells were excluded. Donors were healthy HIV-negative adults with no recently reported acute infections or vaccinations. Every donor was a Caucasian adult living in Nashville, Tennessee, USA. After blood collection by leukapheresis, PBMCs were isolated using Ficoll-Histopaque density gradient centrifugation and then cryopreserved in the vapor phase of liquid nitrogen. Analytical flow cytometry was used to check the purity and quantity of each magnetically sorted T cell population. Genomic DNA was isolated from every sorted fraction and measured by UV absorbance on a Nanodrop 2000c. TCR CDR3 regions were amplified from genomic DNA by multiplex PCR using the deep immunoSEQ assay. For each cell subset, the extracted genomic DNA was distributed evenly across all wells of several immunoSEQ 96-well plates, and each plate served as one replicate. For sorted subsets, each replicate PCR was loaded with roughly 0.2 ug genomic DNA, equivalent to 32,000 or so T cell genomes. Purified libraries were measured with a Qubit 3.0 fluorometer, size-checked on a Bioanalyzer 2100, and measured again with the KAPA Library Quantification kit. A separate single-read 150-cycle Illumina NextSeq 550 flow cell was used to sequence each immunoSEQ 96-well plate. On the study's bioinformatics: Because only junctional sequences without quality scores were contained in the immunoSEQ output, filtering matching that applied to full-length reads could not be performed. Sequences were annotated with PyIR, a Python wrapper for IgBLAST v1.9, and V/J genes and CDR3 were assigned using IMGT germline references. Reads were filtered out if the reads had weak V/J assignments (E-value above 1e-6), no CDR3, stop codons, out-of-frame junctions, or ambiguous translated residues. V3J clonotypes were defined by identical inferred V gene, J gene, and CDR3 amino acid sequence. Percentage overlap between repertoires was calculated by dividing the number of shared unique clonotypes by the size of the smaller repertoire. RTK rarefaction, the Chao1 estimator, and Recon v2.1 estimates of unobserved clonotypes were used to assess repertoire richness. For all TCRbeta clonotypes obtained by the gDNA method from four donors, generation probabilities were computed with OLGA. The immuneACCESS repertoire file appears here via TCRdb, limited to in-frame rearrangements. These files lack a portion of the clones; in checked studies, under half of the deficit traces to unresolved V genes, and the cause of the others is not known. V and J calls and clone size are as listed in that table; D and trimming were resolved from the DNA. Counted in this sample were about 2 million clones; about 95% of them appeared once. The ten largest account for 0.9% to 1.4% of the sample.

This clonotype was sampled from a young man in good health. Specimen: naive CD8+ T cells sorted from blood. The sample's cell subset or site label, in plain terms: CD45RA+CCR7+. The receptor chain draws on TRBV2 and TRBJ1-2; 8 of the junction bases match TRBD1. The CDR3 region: CASREQGGWFGYTF. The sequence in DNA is TGTGCCAGCAGGGAACAGGGGGGATGGTTCGGCTACACCTTC. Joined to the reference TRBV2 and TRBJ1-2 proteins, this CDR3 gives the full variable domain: EPEVTQTPSHQVTQMGQEVILRCVPISNHLYFYWYRQILGQKVEFLVSFYNNEISEKSEIFDDQFSVERPDGSNFTLKIRSTKLEDSAMYFCASREQGGWFGYTFGSGTRLTVV.